The 30 T cell receptor beta chains given below trace back to one sample, sequenced in a study of cytomegalovirus exposure and HLA in healthy donors. Vbeta (60) and Jbeta (13) primers were used in the PCR. Produced via immunoSEQ multiplex PCR; TCRdb's table is partial and in-frame only. The table lists about 170,000 clones, around 80% of them singletons. What was sequenced was PBMCs. The receptors stem from a male donor in good health and CMV-seronegative.

J is TRBJ2-7 and V is TRBV19; 7 positions agree with TRBD1. With 3 bases clipped from V and 3 bases from J, the junction kept 5 bases outside the gene matches. The CDR3 covers 14 residues. The V gene's germline CDR1 is LNHDA and CDR2 SQIVND (reference sequence). The CDR3 region has the DNA TGTGCCAGTAGTATCCGGGACAGATACTACGAGCAGTACTTC. Its protein is CASSIRDRYYEQYF.

The gene calls are TRBV18 and TRBJ2-4; 7 nucleotides agree with TRBD1. CDR3 size: 14 residues. Trimming took 3 bases from V and 5 from J; bases not matched to a gene: 4. In germline, CDR1 is KGHSH, CDR2 LQKENI. CDR3 sequence: CASSPEGAENIQYF. The CDR3 DNA sequence: TGTGCCAGCTCACCCGAGGGGGCGGAAAACATTCAGTACTTC.

The count of this clone is one. The chain carries TRBV11-1 and TRBJ2-1, with 7 bases identical to TRBD2. The CDR3 consists of 16 residues. Germline loops: CDR1 SGHAT, CDR2 FQDESV (reference sequence). With V trimmed by 1 base and J by 3 bases, 6 bases remained unmatched. CDR3 amino acids: CASSLVLTGGYNEQFF. CDR3 coding DNA: TGTGCCAGCAGCTTAGTTCTCACGGGGGGCTACAATGAGCAGTTCTTC. Looking up the rest from reference TRBV11-1 and TRBJ2-1 gives the full variable domain: EAEVAQSPRYKITEKSQAVAFWCDPISGHATLYWYRQILGQGPELLVQFQDESVVDDSQLPKDRFSAERLKGVDSTLKIQPAELGDSAMYLCASSLVLTGGYNEQFFGPGTRLTVL.

The chain carries TRBV5-6 and TRBJ2-5, with D perhaps TRBD1 (6 bases). Between the trimmed V and J ends, which lost 2 bases and 4 bases, there was a span of 15 bases. This CDR3 has 15 residues. Germline CDR1 is SGHDT and CDR2 is YYEEEE. The CDR3: CASSFRGQIIETQYF. The CDR3 coding sequence is TGTGCCAGCAGCTTCCGAGGACAGATTATAGAGACCCAGTACTTC.

This sequence joins TRBV6-4 and TRBJ1-2; 10 bases fit TRBD1. The V gene's germline CDR1 is MRHNA and CDR2 SNTAGT. This CDR3 is 16 amino acids long. The V gene end was trimmed by 4 bases and the J gene end by 7 bases; junction bases not matched to a gene: 12. CDR3 sequence reads: CASSALPGTGALGYTF. As DNA, the CDR3 is TGTGCCAGCAGTGCCTTACCCGGGACAGGGGCTCTTGGCTACACCTTC.

The chain has TRBV6-5 and TRBJ1-3; D unresolved. Germline CDR1 is MNHEY and CDR2 is SVGAGI. The CDR3 totals 13 residues. Trimming removed 6 bases from V and 1 base from J, with 7 bases in between. CDR3 sequence (DNA): TGTGCCAGCAGCGAACAGTCTGGAAACACCATATATTTT. This codes for CASSEQSGNTIYF.

The gene calls are TRBV19 and TRBJ1-1; no firm D call. Between the trimmed V and J ends, which lost 3 bases and 4 bases, there was a span of 9 bases. CDR1 LNHDA and CDR2 SQIVND come from the germline V gene (reference sequence). This CDR3 has 13 amino acids. CDR3 in DNA: TGTGCCAGTAGTATTCCACTTGGCACTGAAGCTTTCTTT. Amino acids: CASSIPLGTEAFF.

J is TRBJ1-6 and V is TRBV5-1, with 7 bases fitting TRBD1. This CDR3 contains 14 residues. The J segment lost 8 bases and the V segment lost 0 bases, leaving 2 bases of the junction unmatched. Germline values: CDR1 SGHRS, CDR2 YFSETQ. CDR3 residues: CASSLGRGDSPLHF. The DNA for the CDR3 is TGCGCCAGCAGCTTGGGCAGGGGGGATTCACCCCTCCACTTT.

This clone showed up just a few times. This rearrangement joins TRBV2 to TRBJ2-1; 8 bases match TRBD1. V dropped 8 bases and J dropped 3; count of bases not matched to a gene: 3. The CDR3 loop spans 13 amino acids. Germline CDR1 is SNHLY and CDR2 is FYNNEI. In DNA, the CDR3 is TGTGCCAGCTTCGGGACAGGCTACAATGAGCAGTTCTTC. Translation gives CASFGTGYNEQFF.

The chain links TRBV6-5 to TRBJ2-7; 9 nucleotides match TRBD1. This CDR3 is 14 amino acids long. The trim removed 5 bases at V and 4 bases at J, leaving 6 bases unmatched. Germline lookup yields CDR1 MNHEY and CDR2 SVGAGI. The CDR3 DNA is TGTGCCAGCAGTGGGACCGGGACAGGGTACGAGCAGTACTTC. Its translation is CASSGTGTGYEQYF.

This chain uses TRBV5-1 with TRBJ2-5; 9 bases match TRBD2. Germline lookup yields CDR1 SGHRS and CDR2 YFSETQ. The CDR3 contains 15 residues. Trimming removed 7 bases from V and 4 bases from J; junction bases left unmatched: 11. CDR3 amino acids: CASQQTTSGGETQYF. The CDR3 nucleotides read TGCGCCAGCCAGCAAACGACTAGCGGTGGAGAGACCCAGTACTTC.

The rearrangement links TRBV5-1 to TRBJ1-1; 11 positions match TRBD1. Unmatched junction bases numbered 9, after V lost 0 bases and J lost 11 bases. This CDR3 is 15 amino acids long. Germline values: CDR1 SGHRS, CDR2 YFSETQ. The CDR3 reads CASSLAGQGGTGAFF. The CDR3 DNA reads as TGCGCCAGCAGCTTGGCGGGACAGGGGGGCACGGGGGCTTTCTTT.

V usage is TRBV7-5 and J usage is TRBJ2-7; the tabulated D call, TRBD1, remains unverified against the DNA. TRBV7-5 represents a pseudogene. The CDR3 contains 18 residues. The CDR3 loop is CVRSSRDRSSHRYYEQYF. The CDR3 DNA reads as TGTGTCAGAAGCTCCCGGGACAGGAGCTCCCATAGATATTACGAGCAGTACTTC.

The chain joins TRBV4-1 to TRBJ2-2; 7 bases map to TRBD1. Germline CDR1 MGHRA, CDR2 YSYEKL. CDR3 size: 13 residues. Germline trimming cut 4 bases from V and 6 bases from J; bases unmatched to any gene: 2. CDR3 nucleotide sequence: TGCGCCAGCAGCCCTACAGGGGCCGGGGAGCTGTTTTTT. Protein product: CASSPTGAGELFF.

The V and J genes are TRBV11-2 and TRBJ1-4; 8 bases fit TRBD1. There are 15 residues in the CDR3. Germline CDR1 reads SGHAT; CDR2 reads FQNNGV. V shed 5 bases, J shed 5 bases, and the junction held 7 bases outside the gene matches. The CDR3 DNA reads TGTGCCAGCAGCCTCGACCGGACAGGGAATGAAAAACTGTTTTTT. The encoded protein is CASSLDRTGNEKLFF.

This chain links TRBV29-1 with TRBJ2-2, with 12 bases identical to TRBD2. The CDR3 is 18 residues long. J gave up 7 bases and V 5 bases, and 17 bases lay outside the gene matches. Germline-derived CDR1 and CDR2 are SQVTM and ANQGSEA. In DNA, the CDR3 is TGCAGCGTTTCCAAGCCCCTTCTAGCGGGGGGGCCGAGCGGGGAGCTGTTTTTT. Translating it yields CSVSKPLLAGGPSGELFF.

The chain combines TRBV10-2 with TRBJ1-2; 9 bases align to TRBD1. The germline CDR1 and CDR2 sequences are WSHSY and SAAADI. The CDR3 extends over 15 amino acids. V was clipped by 7 bases and J by 7 bases; unmatched bases: 13. The CDR3 DNA follows: TGCGCCAGCACCCTAGGACAGGGGACGTCTGGTGGCTACACCTTC. Amino acid sequence: CASTLGQGTSGGYTF.

The rearrangement uses TRBV25-1 and TRBJ2-3; 8 positions match TRBD1. With 8 bases clipped from V and 3 bases from J, the junction kept 7 bases outside the gene matches. CDR1 and CDR2 (germline): MGHDK, SYGVNS. The CDR3 is 14 amino acids. The DNA for the CDR3 is TGTGCCAGCTTGAGGACAGGGATTACAGATACGCAGTATTTT. It encodes CASLRTGITDTQYF.

CDR3 sequence: CASSAMPGQGAYEQYF. The CDR3 nucleotides are TGCGCCAGCAGCGCTATGCCGGGACAGGGGGCCTACGAGCAGTACTTC. J is TRBJ2-7 and V is TRBV5-1; 11 nucleotides line up with TRBD1. This CDR3 spans 16 amino acids. The trim removed 4 bases at V and 2 bases at J, leaving 8 bases unmatched. CDR1 is SGHRS, CDR2 YFSETQ, per germline.

This chain links TRBV6-1 with TRBJ1-2; no reliable D call. V was clipped by 7 bases and J by 4 bases, with 10 bases between them. The CDR3 spans 12 residues. CDR1 MNHNS and CDR2 SASEGT come from the germline V gene. As DNA, the CDR3 is TGTGCCAGCACGTCTGCGGTCTATGGCTACACCTTC. It yields the protein CASTSAVYGYTF.

The CDR3 DNA follows: TGTGCCAGCAGCTTAGATGGGACAGACCCCAACCCGAACACCGGGGAGCTGTTTTTT. Translation: CASSLDGTDPNPNTGELFF. The chain carries TRBV7-9 and TRBJ2-2; 7 bases align to TRBD1. V shed 1 base, J shed 0 bases, and the junction held 11 bases outside the gene matches. From germline, CDR1 is SEHNR and CDR2 FQNEAQ (reference sequence). The CDR3 is made up of 19 amino acids.

The J gene is TRBJ1-1, the V gene TRBV13; D is ambiguous. V was shortened by 7 bases and J by 2 bases, with 14 bases between the two germline ends. CDR1 and CDR2 from the germline V gene are PRHDT and FYEKMQ (reference sequence). The CDR3 contains 14 residues. This CDR3 is CASNSLPRNTEAFF. The DNA of the CDR3 is TGTGCCAGCAATTCCCTGCCCAGAAACACTGAAGCTTTCTTT.

V usage is TRBV10-2 and J usage is TRBJ1-3, with 9 bases matching TRBD1. The junction had 6 bases not matched to a gene; V was cut back by 2 bases and J by 1 base. The CDR3 consists of 17 residues. In germline, CDR1 is WSHSY, CDR2 SAAADI. CDR3 residues: CASSEPRDRVSGNTIYF. DNA of the CDR3: TGCGCCAGCAGTGAGCCCCGGGACAGGGTTTCTGGAAACACCATATATTTT.

The gene calls are TRBV15 and TRBJ1-2; no definite D call. Germline loops: CDR1 LNHNV, CDR2 YYDKDF (reference sequence). CDR3 length equals 13 residues. With 4 bases removed from V and 4 bases from J, the gap between germline ends came to 10 bases. CDR3 residues: CATSNTRGYGYTF. The DNA for the CDR3 is TGTGCCACCAGCAATACCCGGGGCTATGGCTACACCTTC.

This clone was found a few times. The genes are TRBV6-1 and TRBJ1-5; 8 positions agree with TRBD1. Germline V lookup: CDR1 MNHNS, CDR2 SASEGT. The CDR3 has 12 amino acids. Trimming removed 8 bases from V and 9 bases from J; junction bases left unmatched: 6. CDR3 sequence (DNA): TGTGCCAGCGGATTAGACAGGGGGCCCCAGCATTTT. Translated, it gives CASGLDRGPQHF.

The sample holds a few counts of this clone. The chain has TRBV6-4 and TRBJ2-2; weak D call: TRBD1 (5 bases). The CDR3 is made up of 14 amino acids. Germline CDR1 and CDR2: MRHNA and SNTAGT. V was shortened by 10 bases and J by 5 bases, with 17 bases between the two germline ends. CDR3 protein: CATAEGAATGELFF. In DNA form, the CDR3 reads TGTGCCACCGCAGAAGGGGCAGCGACCGGGGAGCTGTTTTTT.

The CDR3, as DNA: TGTGCCAGCTTCTCCGCGGTGGGTCGAACTGAAGCTTTCTTT. This encodes CASFSAVGRTEAFF. The V call is TRBV6-5, the J call TRBJ1-1; D is ambiguous. V lost 8 bases, J lost 5 bases, and 18 bases lay in between. The CDR3 totals 14 residues. Germline-derived CDR1 and CDR2 are MNHEY and SVGAGI.

The V and J genes are TRBV2 and TRBJ2-4, with a possible D match to TRBD1 (6 bases). Germline lookup yields CDR1 SNHLY and CDR2 FYNNEI. CDR3 length: 13 residues. V was cut by 7 bases and J by 6 bases, with 13 bases left in between. Here the CDR3 DNA reads TGTGCCAGCACGTTTGGACAGCTAAACATTCAGTACTTC. Residues: CASTFGQLNIQYF.

This clone has just one count. The V and J genes are TRBV7-9 and TRBJ1-1; D is unclear. In germline, CDR1 is SEHNR, CDR2 FQNEAQ (reference sequence). The CDR3 is 12 amino acids. V was pared by 4 bases and J by 1 base, with 4 bases between. The CDR3 is CASSYQNTEAFF. DNA for the CDR3: TGTGCCAGCAGCTATCAGAACACTGAAGCTTTCTTT.

The chain employs TRBV7-8 and TRBJ2-2; 10 bases match TRBD1. Trimming took 5 bases from V and 1 from J; bases not matched to a gene: 7. The CDR3 contains 17 residues. Germline values: CDR1 SGHVS, CDR2 FQNEAQ. CDR3 nucleotide sequence: TGTGCCAGCAGCCCCCTGACAGGGGGCCAGAACACCGGGGAGCTGTTTTTT. This translates into CASSPLTGGQNTGELFF.